The clone carrying this T cell receptor beta chain occurred once. What it binds is unknown. Controls comprised healthy donors matched for age and sex. Both CD4+ and CD8+ T cells were negatively isolated, and TEMRA cells underwent FACS enrichment. This sample is part of a study of CD8 T cells in Susac syndrome. Study-level points and caveats: The study admitted that it had a relatively small number of individuals in its TCR sequencing and HLA analysis.

Random-hexamer reverse transcription was applied to roughly 0.5 to 1 ug RNA. Across 54 Vbeta and 13 Jbeta, immunoSEQ multiplex PCR amplified TCR beta CDR3. Each CDR3 protein is one row after TCRdb ran MiXCR on the immunoSEQ multiplex PCR reads. The sample carries about 120,000 distinct CDR3 sequences, about 93% recorded once. The sequenced sample was CD4+ T cells from PBMCs. The source of this sequence is a human donor in good health.

CDR3 protein: CASSQAGQTYQETQYF. CDR3 nucleotide sequence: TGTGCCAGCAGCCAAGCGGGACAGACGTACCAAGAGACCCAGTACTTC. The rearrangement joins TRBV4-2 to TRBJ2-5, with TRBD1 identical over 7 bases. Losses at the gene ends were 1 base for V and 0 bases for J; bases not matched to a gene: 5. Per germline, CDR1 LGHNA and CDR2 YNFKEQ. The CDR3 runs 16 residues.